One and the same sample provided the 10 T cell receptor beta chains below, sequenced in a study of T cells in Graves' hyperthyroidism and ophthalmopathy. Researchers amplified the TCR beta CDR3 regions from RNA transcripts. Researchers ran a first-round RT-PCR on the TCR CDR3 using the HTBI primer set. TCRdb re-called the multiplex PCR reads through MiXCR, storing one row per CDR3 protein. Among 350,000 to 450,000 distinct CDR3 sequences listed, more than 12% were seen once. The specimen sequenced was blood. The source is a man aged 45 to 65 with Graves' ophthalmopathy.

This chain links TRBV3-1 with TRBJ2-2; D ambiguous. The length of the CDR3 is 14 residues. V was cut by 2 bases and J by 5 bases, with 9 bases left in between. Looked up from germline, CDR1 is LGHDT and CDR2 is YNNKEL (reference sequence). The CDR3: CASSQTLNTGELFF. The DNA of the CDR3 is TGTGCCAGCAGCCAAACCTTGAATACCGGGGAGCTGTTTTTT. The full variable domain, with the rest looked up from reference TRBV3-1 and TRBJ2-2, is DTAVSQTPKYLVTQMGNDKSIKCEQNLGHDTMYWYKQDSKKFLKIMFSYNNKELIINETVPNRFSPKSPDKAHLNLHINSLELGDSAVYFCASSQTLNTGELFFGEGSRLTVL.

Only a few counts were recorded for this clonotype. This chain uses TRBV19 with TRBJ2-1; no definite D call. Germline assignment: CDR1 LNHDA and CDR2 SQIVND (reference sequence). This CDR3 comprises 15 residues. V was shortened by 3 bases and J by 4 bases, with 13 bases between the two germline ends. CDR3 protein: CASSMSGQEYNEQFF. CDR3 in DNA: TGTGCCAGTAGTATGAGTGGTCAGGAATACAATGAGCAGTTCTTC.

In its sample, this clonotype was seen many times. J is TRBJ1-6 and V is TRBV7-2; 7 bases are a match to TRBD1. This CDR3 comprises 14 residues. V lost 2 bases to trimming and J lost 9 bases; unmatched junction nucleotides: 4. From germline, CDR1 is SGHTA and CDR2 FQGNSA. DNA for the CDR3: TGTGCCAGCAGCTTAAGTTACAGGGGTTCACCCCTCCACTTT. Translation gives CASSLSYRGSPLHF.

This clonotype was detected ten times or more. The chain is built from TRBV6-1 and TRBJ2-5; tentatively, D is TRBD1 (6 bases). The CDR3 is 15 amino acids. Trimming took 5 bases from V and 3 from J, leaving 16 bases between them. Germline V lookup: CDR1 MNHNS, CDR2 SASEGT. The CDR3 DNA sequence: TGTGCCAGCAGTTACTTAGGACAGTTAGAAGAGACCCAGTACTTC. This gives the protein CASSYLGQLEETQYF.

This clonotype has at least ten counts. V usage is TRBV10-3 and J usage is TRBJ2-3, with TRBD2 matching 13 bases. The CDR3 runs to 17 residues. Germline loops: CDR1 ENHRY, CDR2 SYGVKD. With V trimmed by 6 bases and J by 2 bases, 8 bases remained unmatched. The CDR3 here is CAIRAPLAGGPTDTQYF. In DNA, the CDR3 is TGTGCCATCAGGGCTCCACTAGCGGGAGGGCCCACAGATACGCAGTATTTT.

This clonotype has at least ten counts. The chain employs TRBV20-1 and TRBJ2-7; 8 bases fit TRBD2. This CDR3 contains 14 residues. CDR1 and CDR2 from the germline V gene are DFQATT and SNEGSKA (reference sequence). V lost 2 bases and J lost 5; bases outside the gene matches: 8. The CDR3 DNA follows: TGCAGTGCTAGACTCGGGGGGGGAGCGAACGAGCAGTACTTC. It is translated as CSARLGGGANEQYF.

This clonotype showed up just a few times. J is TRBJ2-3 and V is TRBV29-1, with 7 bases lining up with TRBD1. Germline values: CDR1 SQVTM, CDR2 ANQGSEA. The CDR3 extends over 10 amino acids. J was trimmed by 9 bases and V by 7 bases; bases with no gene match: 4. In DNA form, the CDR3 reads TGCAGCGAAGACAGGGAAACGCAGTATTTT. Its protein product is CSEDRETQYF.

This clonotype came up many times. In DNA, the CDR3 is TGCAGCGTAGGGCCCACAGGGTCGGGGGATACGCAGTATTTT. Its translation: CSVGPTGSGDTQYF. This chain uses TRBV29-1 with TRBJ2-3; D is possibly TRBD1 (6 bases). V was trimmed by 6 bases and J by 6 bases, leaving 19 bases between them. The CDR3 totals 14 residues. Germline CDR1 reads SQVTM; CDR2 reads ANQGSEA.

This clonotype was found many times. V and J are TRBV28 and TRBJ2-5; D is undetermined. Germline values: CDR1 MDHEN, CDR2 SYDVKM. There are 13 residues in the CDR3. The ends were cut back, 3 bases at V and 4 bases at J, with 9 bases in the middle. CDR3 protein: CASSFSSIETQYF. As DNA, the CDR3 is TGTGCCAGCAGTTTTTCCAGTATAGAGACCCAGTACTTC.

This clonotype turned up a few times. The chain employs TRBV15 and TRBJ2-5, with 10 bases lining up with TRBD2. J was trimmed by 6 bases and V by 3 bases; bases with no gene match: 7. The germline gives CDR1 LNHNV, CDR2 YYDKDF (reference sequence). CDR3 size: 15 residues. The CDR3 here is CATSSYTTSGQTQYF. The CDR3 nucleotides read TGTGCCACCAGCAGTTATACGACTAGCGGGCAGACCCAGTACTTC.